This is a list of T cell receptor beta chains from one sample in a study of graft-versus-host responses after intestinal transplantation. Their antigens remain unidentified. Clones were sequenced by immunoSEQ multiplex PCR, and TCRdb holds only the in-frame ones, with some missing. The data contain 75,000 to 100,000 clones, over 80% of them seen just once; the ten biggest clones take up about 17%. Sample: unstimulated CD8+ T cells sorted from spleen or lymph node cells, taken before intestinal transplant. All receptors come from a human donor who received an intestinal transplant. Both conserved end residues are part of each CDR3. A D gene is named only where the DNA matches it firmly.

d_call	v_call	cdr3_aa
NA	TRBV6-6	CASSSIRVFTEAFF
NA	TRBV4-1	CASEPGWGYGYTF
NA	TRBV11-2	CASSLGTVYNEQFF
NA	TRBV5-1	CASRGTGPGKLFF
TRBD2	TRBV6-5	CASSYSVAGGNNEQFF
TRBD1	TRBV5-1	CASSSGQGVNEQYF
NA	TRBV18	CASSPDSMYNEQFF
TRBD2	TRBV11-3	CASSSSGIGNEQFF
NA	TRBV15	CATSRDRGDSLDYYEQYF
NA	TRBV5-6	CASSLAGGQGQETQYF
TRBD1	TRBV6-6	CASSYGSWTGDYEQFF
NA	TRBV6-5	CASSYSNPLSYNEQFF
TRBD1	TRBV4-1	CASSQEAGGNYGYTF
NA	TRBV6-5	CASSYTRGPGDIQYF
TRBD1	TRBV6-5	CASSYPMTGGVYGYTF
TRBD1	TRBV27	CASHRGSYNSPLHF
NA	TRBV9	CASSSSSYEQYF
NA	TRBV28	CASSLEETQYF